This T cell receptor (beta chain) emerged from a study of blood T cell repertoires in COVID-19. On the study more broadly: The cDNA or gDNA used as material had been derived from T cells, B-cell-depleted T cells, or PBMCs.

Authors' methods: Using reference gene primer amplification, nucleated cell counts were estimated. Sequencing used immunoSEQ multiplex PCR; TCRdb keeps in-frame clones, though not all of them. Clonal size and the V and J genes are those of that table, whereas D and trimming came from the DNA. Among about 170,000 clones, just under 85% were seen once, and the ten largest hold less than 3%. A few counts support this clone. CDR3 length: 14 residues. Germline CDR1 is SNHLY and CDR2 is FYNNEI. The J segment lost 3 bases and the V segment lost 2 bases, leaving 1 base of the junction unmatched. The V call is TRBV2, the J call TRBJ1-3; TRBD1 matches 7 bases. The receptor comes from a woman aged 80 or older with COVID-19, enrolled during active disease. The sequencing input was peripheral blood. CDR3 amino acids: CASSEQGDGNTIYF. Written as DNA, the CDR3 is TGTGCCAGCAGTGAACAGGGGGATGGAAACACCATATATTTT.